Below are 28 T cell receptor beta chains sequenced from a single sample in a study of blood T cell repertoires in COVID-19. TCRdb keeps only in-frame clones here, not all; method: immunoSEQ multiplex PCR. Seen here are roughly 280,000 clones, approximately 90% observed once, and the top ten hold roughly 3.9%. Specimen: PBMCs or T cells enriched from blood (not recorded which). Receptors originate from a woman aged 30 to 39 with acute COVID-19.

This chain connects TRBV2 to TRBJ1-5, with a tentative D call TRBD1 (6 bases). Germline V CDR1 and CDR2: SNHLY, FYNNEI. This CDR3 has 13 amino acids. V lost 6 bases to trimming and J lost 7 bases, with 13 bases between them. CDR3 region: CASRPTGLQPQHF. CDR3 in DNA: TGTGCCAGCAGACCGACAGGTTTACAGCCCCAGCATTTT.

The chain employs TRBV15 and TRBJ2-1, with 7 bases lining up with TRBD2. J was trimmed by 7 bases and V by 9 bases; bases with no gene match: 6. This CDR3 is 12 amino acids long. Germline CDR1 reads LNHNV; CDR2 reads YYDKDF (reference sequence). The CDR3 loop is CATGLVGNEQFF. The CDR3 bases are TGTGCCACAGGACTAGTAGGTAATGAGCAGTTCTTC.

This clone was counted a single time. V usage is TRBV10-3 and J usage is TRBJ2-7; TRBD2 aligns across 10 bases. From germline, CDR1 is ENHRY and CDR2 SYGVKD. V lost 3 bases, J lost 1 base, and 6 bases stayed unmatched. CDR3 length equals 16 residues. The DNA for the CDR3 is TGTGCCATCAGTGATCTAGCGGGAGTGTGGTCCTACGAGCAGTACTTC. It codes for CAISDLAGVWSYEQYF.

A single count supports this clone. J is TRBJ2-1 and V is TRBV5-1; 7 bases match TRBD2. The CDR3 runs 15 residues. V lost 1 base to trimming and J lost 6 bases; unmatched junction nucleotides: 7. Germline CDR1 SGHRS, CDR2 YFSETQ. The CDR3 loop reads CASSLMGTTSNEQFF. CDR3 in DNA: TGCGCCAGCAGCTTGATGGGGACTACATCCAATGAGCAGTTCTTC.

J is TRBJ1-5 and V is TRBV19; no clear D gene. V was trimmed by 3 bases and J by 11 bases, leaving 14 bases between them. This CDR3 region has 13 residues. Germline-derived CDR1 and CDR2 are LNHDA and SQIVND (reference sequence). CDR3 sequence: CASSMADMATQHF. CDR3 nucleotide sequence: TGTGCCAGTAGTATGGCCGACATGGCGACCCAGCATTTT.

This clone occurred once. J is TRBJ2-1 and V is TRBV13, with 8 bases that match TRBD1. V shed 5 bases and J 0 bases; nucleotides not matched to a gene: 12. This CDR3 region has 18 residues. From germline, CDR1 is PRHDT and CDR2 FYEKMQ (reference sequence). CDR3 in DNA: TGTGCCAGCAGCGCAAAGACAGGGGCCTCCAGCTCCTACAATGAGCAGTTCTTC. Protein sequence: CASSAKTGASSSYNEQFF. Filled out from reference TRBV13 and TRBJ2-1, the complete variable domain reads AAGVIQSPRHLIKEKRETATLKCYPIPRHDTVYWYQQGPGQDPQFLISFYEKMQSDKGSIPDRFSAQQFSDYHSELNMSSLELGDSALYFCASSAKTGASSSYNEQFFGPGTRLTVL.

The chain employs TRBV28 and TRBJ2-7; D is perhaps TRBD1 (5 bases). The CDR3 length is 14 residues. The germline CDR1 and CDR2 sequences are MDHEN and SYDVKM. The ends were cut back, 1 base at V and 2 bases at J, with 9 bases in the middle. CDR3 protein: CASSLFRVPYEQYF. For the CDR3, the DNA is TGTGCCAGCAGTTTATTCAGGGTTCCCTACGAGCAGTACTTC.

The genes are TRBV5-1 and TRBJ1-5; D unclear. Germline CDR1 SGHRS, CDR2 YFSETQ. V was trimmed by 5 bases and J by 0 bases, leaving 12 bases between them. There are 15 residues in the CDR3. CDR3 nucleotide sequence: TGCGCCAGCAGTATTGACAATTATAGCAATCAGCCCCAGCATTTT. It specifies CASSIDNYSNQPQHF.

V gene TRBV19 combines with J gene TRBJ2-7, with D perhaps matching TRBD1 (5 bases). Between the trimmed V and J ends, which lost 3 bases and 4 bases, there was a span of 13 bases. The CDR3 runs 14 residues. The germline CDR1 and CDR2 sequences are LNHDA and SQIVND (reference sequence). In nucleotides, the CDR3 is TGTGCCAGTAGTATCCAGGGTTTTACGTACGAGCAGTACTTC. Protein: CASSIQGFTYEQYF.

The J gene is TRBJ2-1, the V gene TRBV24-1, with a weak D call TRBD2 (6 bases). Germline lookup yields CDR1 KGHDR and CDR2 SFDVKD. V lost 10 bases and J 7 bases, leaving 16 bases between the germline ends. The CDR3 loop spans 13 amino acids. The CDR3 region has the DNA TGTGCCACGAGCGCCGGGGGTACGAATGAGCAGTTCTTC. Encoded protein: CATSAGGTNEQFF.

The CDR3 loop reads CASSPSGRDTQYF. The CDR3 DNA is TGTGCCAGCAGCCCATCAGGGCGTGATACGCAGTATTTT. The J gene is TRBJ2-3, the V gene TRBV7-2; tentative D call: TRBD1 (5 bases). Trimming stripped 5 bases from V and 6 bases from J, with 12 bases between. The germline CDR1 and CDR2 sequences are SGHTA and FQGNSA. CDR3 length: 13 amino acids.

The V and J genes are TRBV28 and TRBJ1-1; D remains unclear. The germline CDR1 and CDR2 sequences are MDHEN and SYDVKM. Deletions cut 5 bases from V and 5 bases from J, with 12 bases between. The CDR3 consists of 13 residues. Written as DNA, the CDR3 is TGTGCCAGCAGTCGAAACCGAGGGACTGAAGCTTTCTTT. Protein: CASSRNRGTEAFF.

This chain uses TRBV5-6 with TRBJ2-1; 7 bases align to TRBD2. This CDR3 spans 17 amino acids. Trimming removed 1 base from V and 10 bases from J; junction bases left unmatched: 17. Germline lookup yields CDR1 SGHDT and CDR2 YYEEEE. The CDR3 DNA is TGTGCCAGCAGCTTGTTGGCTAGCGGAAACTTCGACGAAGAGCAGTTCTTC. This encodes CASSLLASGNFDEEQFF.

The gene calls are TRBV3-1 (or the pseudogene TRBV3-2) and TRBJ2-3; tentative D call: TRBD2 (5 bases). Deletions cut 2 bases from V and 2 bases from J, with 8 bases between. Germline V gene data show CDR1 as LGHDT and CDR2 as YNNKEL (reference sequence). This CDR3 spans 14 amino acids. This chain's CDR3 is CASSQYGDTDTQYF. The CDR3 nucleotides are TGTGCCAGCAGCCAATACGGGGACACAGATACGCAGTATTTT.

In this sample, this clone turned up once. The genes are TRBV27 and TRBJ1-4, with D uncertain. The CDR3 spans 13 residues. CDR1 and CDR2 (germline): MNHEY, SMNVEV (reference sequence). V lost 4 bases and J 2 bases, leaving 5 bases between the germline ends. Written as DNA, the CDR3 is TGTGCCAGCAGTTACGCGACTAATGAAAAACTGTTTTTT. This codes for CASSYATNEKLFF.

The chain joins TRBV4-2 to TRBJ2-7, with D possibly being TRBD2 (8 bases). Deletions cut 4 bases from V and 0 bases from J, with 28 bases between. The V gene's germline CDR1 is LGHNA and CDR2 YNFKEQ. The CDR3 is made up of 20 amino acids. CDR3 amino acids: CASSREAGGLAGLYSYEQYF. The CDR3 DNA reads TGTGCCAGCAGCCGAGAAGCAGGGGGGCTAGCGGGTCTCTACTCCTACGAGCAGTACTTC.

The chain links TRBV28 to TRBJ2-3, with 7 nucleotides matching TRBD2. V shed 7 bases, J shed 6 bases, and the junction held 10 bases outside the gene matches. The CDR3 runs 14 residues. From germline, CDR1 is MDHEN and CDR2 SYDVKM. The CDR3 nucleotides read TGTGCCAGCACCCACCGGGGGGTAAAGGATACGCAGTATTTT. Amino acid sequence: CASTHRGVKDTQYF.

The gene calls are TRBV12-3 or TRBV12-4 and TRBJ2-7; 8 bases agree with TRBD2. The CDR3 is made up of 13 amino acids. The V segment lost 7 bases and the J segment 6 bases; nucleotides outside the gene matches: 8. The CDR3 sequence: CASTHGGVGEQYF. DNA for the CDR3: TGTGCCAGCACCCACGGGGGGGTCGGCGAGCAGTACTTC.

The V and J genes are TRBV2 and TRBJ2-7; tentative D call: TRBD1 (7 bases). Trimming took off 5 bases at V and 3 bases at J, with 17 bases between the two ends. This CDR3 region has 15 residues. The germline gives CDR1 SNHLY, CDR2 FYNNEI. CDR3: CASSWGGRGNYEQYF. The CDR3 bases are TGTGCCAGCAGTTGGGGAGGCAGGGGGAACTACGAGCAGTACTTC. Using reference TRBV2 and TRBJ2-7 for the parts outside the CDR3, the full variable domain is EPEVTQTPSHQVTQMGQEVILRCVPISNHLYFYWYRQILGQKVEFLVSFYNNEISEKSEIFDDQFSVERPDGSNFTLKIRSTKLEDSAMYFCASSWGGRGNYEQYFGPGTRLTVT.

The V gene is TRBV6-2 or TRBV6-3, the J gene TRBJ2-2; D unresolved. The CDR3 length is 18 residues. CDR1 is MNHEY and CDR2 is SVGEGT in the germline V gene. V was clipped by 2 bases and J by 5 bases, with 21 bases between them. The DNA for the CDR3 is TGTGCCAGCAGTTACCCCCCGGGTCAATTCTTATGGACCGGGGAGCTGTTTTTT. Its translation: CASSYPPGQFLWTGELFF.

The chain's CDR3 is CASSEVAVQTSQYF. The CDR3, as DNA: TGTGCCAGCAGTGAAGTTGCGGTGCAGACCTCGCAGTATTTT. The rearrangement joins TRBV6-1 to TRBJ2-3; D uncertain. Germline V lookup: CDR1 MNHNS, CDR2 SASEGT. The length of the CDR3 is 14 residues. V lost 1 base and J lost 10, with 15 bases in between.

The chain links TRBV5-1 to TRBJ2-7, with D perhaps matching TRBD2 (6 bases). CDR3 length equals 15 residues. CDR1 and CDR2 (germline): SGHRS, YFSETQ. V lost 0 bases to trimming and J lost 4 bases, with 14 bases between them. CDR3 sequence: CASSLGARDNYEQYF. CDR3 nucleotide sequence: TGCGCCAGCAGCTTGGGGGCGCGGGATAATTACGAGCAGTACTTC.

This chain joins TRBV7-8 and TRBJ2-3, with D possibly TRBD2 on 5 matching bases. The V end was cut by 1 base, the J end by 1 base, with 9 bases between. Germline CDR1 and CDR2: SGHVS and FQNEAQ. CDR3 length equals 15 residues. For the CDR3, the DNA is TGTGCCAGCAGCTTAGACGGGGTTCGCACAGATACGCAGTATTTT. Its translation: CASSLDGVRTDTQYF. Full variable domain (rest looked up from reference TRBV7-8 and TRBJ2-3): GAGVSQSPRYKVAKRGQDVALRCDPISGHVSLFWYQQALGQGPEFLTYFQNEAQLDKSGLPSDRFFAERPEGSVSTLKIQRTQQEDSAVYLCASSLDGVRTDTQYFGPGTRLTVL.

The sample holds a few counts of this clone. This rearrangement joins TRBV6-5 to TRBJ2-1; 8 bases fit TRBD2. The ends lost 4 bases at V and 5 bases at J; junction bases unmatched: 4. The germline gives CDR1 MNHEY, CDR2 SVGAGI. This CDR3 comprises 14 residues. This CDR3 reads CASSSGLEHNEQFF. CDR3 DNA: TGTGCCAGCAGTTCGGGACTAGAACACAATGAGCAGTTCTTC.

This clone was seen a single time. For the CDR3, the DNA is TGTGCCAGTAGTATTATACCCTCAGGACTAGCGGGAGGTGAGACCCAGTACTTC. Its protein product is CASSIIPSGLAGGETQYF. This sequence joins TRBV19 and TRBJ2-5; 14 bases match TRBD2. The ends lost 3 bases at V and 5 bases at J; junction bases unmatched: 11. Germline CDR1 LNHDA, CDR2 SQIVND (reference sequence). The CDR3 is 18 residues long.

The chain uses TRBV19 and TRBJ1-3; weak D call: TRBD1 (5 bases). The V end was cut by 10 bases, the J end by 3 bases, with 10 bases between. Germline V gives CDR1 LNHDA, CDR2 SQIVND (reference sequence). The CDR3 contains 12 residues. CDR3 residues: CAIRGGGNTIYF. In nucleotides, the CDR3 is TGTGCCATAAGGGGTGGTGGAAACACCATATATTTT.

This chain connects TRBV6-6 to TRBJ1-5; 7 bases fit TRBD1. The CDR3 contains 16 residues. Per germline, CDR1 MNHNY and CDR2 SVGAGI (reference sequence). J was trimmed by 4 bases and V by 3 bases; bases with no gene match: 9. The CDR3 spells CASSYKNRGDNQPQHF. CDR3 nucleotides: TGTGCCAGCAGTTATAAGAACAGGGGTGATAATCAGCCCCAGCATTTT.

The rearrangement links TRBV6-1 to TRBJ2-1; 7 bases fit TRBD2. Per the germline V gene, CDR1 is MNHNS and CDR2 is SASEGT. V lost 4 bases to trimming and J lost 8 bases; unmatched junction nucleotides: 14. CDR3 length: 16 residues. The CDR3 DNA sequence: TGTGCCAGCAGTGGGGGCTATGGACTAGACAGCGATGAGCAGTTCTTC. It is translated as CASSGGYGLDSDEQFF.